Listed below are T cell receptor beta chains from one sample, sequenced in a study of T-cell reconstitution after alpha-beta-depleted transplantation in children. TCRdb recomputed calls from the PCR reads with MiXCR, one row per CDR3 protein. The data contain more than 90,000 distinct CDR3 sequences, about a tenth of them singletons. The sample in question was PBMCs, obtained before TCRalphabeta/CD19-depleted stem cell transplant. The source is a boy between 2 and 10 years old with acute lymphoblastic leukemia, due to receive a stem cell transplant. The CDR3 runs from the conserved cysteine through the conserved F or W. Fields, in order: D gene, clone size, J gene, V gene, CDR3 protein, CDR3 DNA. The D gene is left open where the match is weak. Only some rows state a clone size, as once, few, many or a class for expanded clones.

-,-,TRBJ2-5,TRBV5-1,CASSLSAGSETQYF,TGCGCCAGCAGCTTGTCGGCGGGATCCGAGACCCAGTACTTC
-,few,TRBJ2-2,TRBV20-1,CSARDPGGSGELFF,TGCAGTGCTAGAGACCCCGGAGGAAGCGGGGAGCTGTTTTTT
TRBD2,few,TRBJ2-3,TRBV11-1,CASSLAAMGLAGGSDTQYF,TGTGCCAGCAGCTTAGCGGCCATGGGACTAGCGGGAGGGTCAGATACGCAGTATTTT
-,-,TRBJ1-1,TRBV10-1,CDFTLGFRGRSTEAFF,TGCGACTTTACTCTGGGGTTTAGGGGCAGGAGCACTGAAGCTTTCTTT
-,few,TRBJ2-3,TRBV6-1,CASSARGGSGTQYF,TGTGCCAGCAGTGCGCGAGGGGGTTCGGGTACGCAGTATTTT
-,many,TRBJ2-3,TRBV27,CASSLLGGRTDTQYF,TGTGCCAGCAGTTTATTAGGGGGAAGAACAGATACGCAGTATTTT
-,few,TRBJ2-3,TRBV11-2,CASSLVGMGDTQYF,TGTGCCAGCAGCTTAGTCGGCATGGGAGATACGCAGTATTTT
TRBD1,few,TRBJ1-1,TRBV5-1,CASSFPDRVGTEAFF,TGCGCCAGCAGCTTCCCGGACAGGGTAGGGACTGAAGCTTTCTTT
TRBD1,many,TRBJ2-7,TRBV18,CASSPTGHMDEQYF,TGTGCCAGCTCACCGACAGGGCACATGGACGAGCAGTACTTC
-,many,TRBJ1-1,TRBV5-6,CASSLALRAKVEAFF,TGTGCCAGCAGCTTGGCCCTTCGGGCAAAGGTTGAAGCTTTCTTT
-,-,TRBJ1-1,TRBV29-1,CSVEDRGGQGLNTEAFF,TGCAGCGTTGAAGATCGAGGCGGCCAGGGGCTGAACACTGAAGCTTTCTTT
-,many,TRBJ1-1,TRBV20-1,CSARDGQVLKAFF,TGCAGTGCTAGAGATGGGCAGGTTTTAAAAGCTTTCTTT
TRBD2,few,TRBJ2-1,TRBV7-2,CASSPGGSGNDEQFF,TGTGCCAGCAGCCCCGGTGGTAGCGGGAACGATGAGCAGTTCTTC
-,-,TRBJ1-2,TRBV7-2,CASSLEAGQGYTF,TGTGCCAGCAGCTTAGAGGCAGGGCAAGGCTACACCTTC
TRBD2,few,TRBJ2-3,TRBV5-1,CASSSGLAGFPGDTQYF,TGCGCCAGCAGCTCGGGACTAGCGGGCTTCCCCGGAGATACGCAGTATTTT
-,-,TRBJ2-1,TRBV7-9,CASSRDLLYNEQFF,TGTGCCAGCAGCAGGGACTTGCTCTACAATGAGCAGTTCTTC
-,few,TRBJ2-3,TRBV11-2,CASSYRIGADTQYF,TGTGCCAGCAGCTATCGTATAGGGGCAGATACGCAGTATTTT
-,-,TRBJ2-1,TRBV30,CAWARGAYNEQFF,TGTGCCTGGGCCAGGGGGGCCTACAATGAGCAGTTCTTC
-,-,TRBJ2-3,TRBV5-1,CASSVRPESTDTQYF,TGCGCCAGCAGCGTCCGGCCGGAGAGCACAGATACGCAGTATTTT
-,-,TRBJ2-7,TRBV5-1,CASSLDLAGQTYEQYF,TGCGCCAGCAGCTTAGATCTCGCGGGACAAACCTACGAGCAGTACTTC
-,few,TRBJ2-4,TRBV12-3/TRBV12-4,CASTNDPTGGNIQYF,TGTGCCAGCACTAATGACCCGACCGGGGGAAACATTCAGTACTTC
-,few,TRBJ2-3,TRBV6-1,CASSGGPRDTQYF,TGTGCCAGCAGTGGGGGGCCTCGCGATACGCAGTATTTT
TRBD2,-,TRBJ2-7,TRBV10-3,CAISEGTRTYEQYF,TGTGCCATCAGTGAAGGGACTAGGACTTACGAGCAGTACTTC
TRBD1,-,TRBJ1-1,TRBV6-5,CASSYRTGPMNTEAFF,TGTGCCAGCAGTTATCGGACAGGGCCCATGAACACTGAAGCTTTCTTT
-,few,TRBJ2-3,TRBV29-1,CSVEYSTDTQYF,TGCAGCGTTGAATACTCGACAGATACGCAGTATTTT
-,few,TRBJ2-3,TRBV20-1,CSASMKQGSADTQYF,TGCAGTGCTAGTATGAAGCAGGGTAGCGCAGATACGCAGTATTTT
TRBD2,many,TRBJ2-1,TRBV5-1,CASSYRGLAEYEQFF,TGCGCCAGCAGCTACAGGGGACTAGCGGAATATGAGCAGTTCTTC
TRBD2,few,TRBJ2-1,TRBV5-1,CASRRLAGINEQFF,TGCGCCAGCAGGCGGCTAGCGGGGATTAATGAGCAGTTCTTC
-,-,TRBJ2-1,TRBV20-1,CSVPGGMRSYNEQFF,TGCAGTGTCCCCGGCGGGATGAGATCCTACAATGAGCAGTTCTTC
TRBD1,few,TRBJ2-1,TRBV3-1,CASSQRTGWYNEQFF,TGTGCCAGCAGTCAAAGGACAGGGTGGTACAATGAGCAGTTCTTC
-,few,TRBJ1-3,TRBV12-3/TRBV12-4,CASSLAGTGNTIYF,TGTGCCAGCAGTTTAGCGGGTACGGGAAACACCATATATTTT
-,-,TRBJ2-3,TRBV7-3,CASSLSGEGTQYF,TGTGCCAGCAGCTTAAGTGGCGAGGGTACGCAGTATTTT
TRBD2,-,TRBJ2-7,TRBV20-1,CSADGGGTYEQYF,TGCAGTGCAGACGGGGGAGGGACCTACGAGCAGTACTTC
TRBD2,-,TRBJ2-3,TRBV20-1,CSASGTSGVDTQYF,TGCAGTGCGTCCGGGACTAGCGGGGTGGATACGCAGTATTTT
TRBD1,many,TRBJ1-1,TRBV5-1,CASSPGQVSMNTEAFF,TGCGCCAGCAGCCCTGGACAGGTGAGCATGAACACTGAAGCTTTCTTT
-,few,TRBJ2-7,TRBV25-1,CASSGAPQEGSSSYEQYF,TGTGCCAGCAGTGGAGCCCCCCAGGAGGGTTCAAGCTCCTACGAGCAGTACTTC
TRBD2,many,TRBJ2-7,TRBV9,CASSQASLAGQYEQYF,TGTGCCAGCAGCCAAGCTTCCCTAGCGGGGCAATACGAGCAGTACTTC
-,few,TRBJ1-5,TRBV16,CASSQSPADSNQPQHF,TGTGCCAGCAGCCAATCCCCCGCGGATAGCAATCAGCCCCAGCATTTT
TRBD1,few,TRBJ2-5,TRBV20-1,CSAKTWGTGGETQYF,TGCAGTGCCAAAACTTGGGGGACAGGGGGAGAGACCCAGTACTTC
TRBD2,-,TRBJ2-7,TRBV27,CASRTTSGRAYEQYF,TGTGCCAGCAGAACTACTAGCGGGCGTGCCTACGAGCAGTACTTC
-,few,TRBJ2-5,TRBV20-1,CSATARAEAQYF,TGCAGTGCTACAGCCAGGGCGGAGGCCCAGTACTTC
-,-,TRBJ2-1,TRBV5-5,CASSLGWRRTGEQFF,TGTGCCAGCAGCTTGGGATGGCGGCGTACCGGTGAGCAGTTCTTC
-,many,TRBJ1-1,TRBV7-8,CASSLDGPNTEAFF,TGTGCCAGCAGTTTAGACGGCCCGAACACTGAAGCTTTCTTT
TRBD1,-,TRBJ1-2,TRBV30,CAWSGDSYGYTF,TGTGCCTGGAGTGGGGACAGCTATGGCTACACCTTC
-,once,TRBJ1-5,TRBV5-1,CASSLRRDQPQHF,TGCGCCAGCAGCTTGCGCCGTGATCAGCCCCAGCATTTT